A selection of T cell receptor beta chains follows, all from one sample in a study of CD8 T cells in Susac syndrome. A single record per CDR3 protein comes from TCRdb applying MiXCR to the immunoSEQ multiplex PCR reads. The sample consists of 160,000 or so distinct CDR3 sequences, 90% to 95% of them appearing once. Input material: CD4+ T cells from PBMCs. The receptor source for this set is a human donor with Susac syndrome. Both conserved end residues are part of each CDR3. D genes are given only for firm matches. Rows give clone size only sometimes, using once, few, many, or a class for an expanded clone.

CASSQAAGTSGGFSYQETQYF | TGCGCCAGCAGCCAAGCCGCCGGGACTAGCGGGGGATTCTCGTACCAAGAGACCCAGTACTTC | TRBJ2-5 | TRBV4-1 | TRBD2 | -
CASSPTGEFYYGYTF | TGCGCCAGCAGCCCGACAGGGGAATTCTACTATGGCTACACCTTC | TRBJ1-2 | TRBV4-1 | TRBD1 | -
CASSQGGYSNQPQHF | TGTGCCAGCAGCCAAGGCGGATATAGCAATCAGCCCCAGCATTTT | TRBJ1-5 | TRBV3-1 | - | -
CSVRAGAPEAFF | TGCAGCGTCAGGGCGGGGGCTCCTGAAGCTTTCTTT | TRBJ1-1 | TRBV29-1 | - | -
CASSLLTDGDTQYF | TGTGCCAGCAGCTTACTTACCGATGGAGATACGCAGTATTTT | TRBJ2-3 | TRBV11-2 | - | few
CASSPVQLEAFF | TGTGCCAGCTCACCGGTACAGCTCGAAGCTTTCTTT | TRBJ1-1 | TRBV18 | - | -
CASSVGDRRVEKLFF | TGTGCCAGCAGCGTAGGAGACAGGAGGGTTGAAAAACTGTTTTTT | TRBJ1-4 | TRBV9 | - | -
CASSVSGLDNSYNSPLHF | TGTGCCAGCAGCGTCTCGGGTTTGGATAACTCCTATAATTCACCCCTCCACTTT | TRBJ1-6 | TRBV9 | - | once
CASTPGQGFDGYTF | TGTGCCAGCACTCCGGGACAGGGGTTTGATGGCTACACCTTC | TRBJ1-2 | TRBV5-4 | TRBD1 | -
CASSPPPRTYGYTF | TGTGCCAGCAGCCCTCCCCCTAGGACCTATGGCTACACCTTC | TRBJ1-2 | TRBV7-2 | - | -
CAREEGGRLEQYF | TGTGCCAGAGAAGAGGGGGGACGTCTGGAGCAGTACTTC | TRBJ2-7 | TRBV6-5 | - | -
CASSPPLQANTEAFF | TGTGCCAGCTCACCCCCTCTGCAGGCGAACACTGAAGCTTTCTTT | TRBJ1-1 | TRBV18 | - | -
CASTRDREGYTF | TGTGCCAGTACCCGGGACAGGGAAGGCTACACCTTC | TRBJ1-2 | TRBV19 | TRBD1 | -
CASSLLRRTSMISYNEQFF | TGCGCCAGCAGCTTGTTACGGCGAACTAGCATGATCTCCTACAATGAGCAGTTCTTC | TRBJ2-1 | TRBV5-1 | - | -
CASSDRVNQPQHF | TGTGCCAGCAGTGACAGGGTAAATCAGCCCCAGCATTTT | TRBJ1-5 | TRBV2 | - | -
CASLSRRRLYGYTF | TGTGCCAGCTTATCCCGGAGACGACTCTATGGCTACACCTTC | TRBJ1-2 | TRBV28 | - | -
CASSQVGAPEPLHF | TGCGCCAGCAGCCAAGTAGGAGCACCCGAACCCCTCCACTTT | TRBJ1-6 | TRBV4-1 | - | -
CASSPLSIEEQYF | TGTGCCAGCAGCCCACTGAGTATTGAAGAGCAGTACTTC | TRBJ2-7 | TRBV12-3/TRBV12-4 | - | -
CSVSAGDPSYEQYF | TGCAGCGTTTCAGCGGGGGATCCCTCCTACGAGCAGTACTTC | TRBJ2-7 | TRBV29-1 | TRBD2 | -
CSAMGGGAGIASDTQYF | TGCAGTGCTATGGGCGGGGGGGCCGGTATTGCATCAGATACGCAGTATTTT | TRBJ2-3 | TRBV20-1 | TRBD2 | -
CASSFGGNTIYF | TGTGCCAGCAGTTTCGGTGGAAACACCATATATTTT | TRBJ1-3 | TRBV12-3/TRBV12-4 | - | -
CSASVSIMASPLHF | TGCAGTGCTAGTGTCAGCATTATGGCTTCACCCCTCCACTTT | TRBJ1-6 | TRBV20-1 | - | -
CATSDGQGATYNEQFF | TGTGCCACCAGTGATGGACAGGGGGCGACCTACAATGAGCAGTTCTTC | TRBJ2-1 | TRBV24-1 | TRBD1 | -
CASSFGGQRVTDTQYF | TGTGCCAGCAGCTTTGGGGGCCAGCGGGTAACAGATACGCAGTATTTT | TRBJ2-3 | TRBV5-4 | - | -
CASSPTGQGIYGYTF | TGTGCCAGCAGCCCCACCGGACAGGGGATTTATGGCTACACCTTC | TRBJ1-2 | TRBV7-3 | TRBD1 | -
CASKRDKSYEQYF | TGTGCCAGCAAACGAGACAAGTCCTACGAGCAGTACTTC | TRBJ2-7 | TRBV12-3/TRBV12-4 | - | -
CSVSGTAMNTEAFF | TGCAGCGTTTCGGGGACAGCGATGAACACTGAAGCTTTCTTT | TRBJ1-1 | TRBV29-1 | TRBD1 | -
CASSSTTGTQETQYF | TGCGCCAGCAGCTCAACGACAGGGACCCAAGAGACCCAGTACTTC | TRBJ2-5 | TRBV5-1 | TRBD1 | -
CSARLGGNYGYTF | TGCAGCGCTCGCCTAGGGGGAAACTATGGCTACACCTTC | TRBJ1-2 | TRBV29-1 | - | once
CSVQPGDSEAFF | TGCAGCGTGCAACCGGGGGATTCTGAAGCTTTCTTT | TRBJ1-1 | TRBV29-1 | - | -
CASSSRTSGGDEQFF | TGTGCCAGCAGCTCCAGGACTAGCGGGGGTGATGAGCAGTTCTTC | TRBJ2-1 | TRBV7-3 | TRBD2 | -